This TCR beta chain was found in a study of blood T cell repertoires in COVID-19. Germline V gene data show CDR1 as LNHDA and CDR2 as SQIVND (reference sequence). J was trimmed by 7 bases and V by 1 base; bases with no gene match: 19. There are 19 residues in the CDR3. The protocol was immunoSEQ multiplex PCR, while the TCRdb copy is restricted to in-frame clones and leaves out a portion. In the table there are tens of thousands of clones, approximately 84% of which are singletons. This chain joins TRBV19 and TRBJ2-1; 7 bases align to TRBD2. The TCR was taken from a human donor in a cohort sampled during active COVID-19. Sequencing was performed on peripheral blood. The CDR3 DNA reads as TGTGCCAGTAGTATAGCCCCTTGGGGGAGCGGCCGGGAGGTAAATGAGCAGTTCTTC. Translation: CASSIAPWGSGREVNEQFF.